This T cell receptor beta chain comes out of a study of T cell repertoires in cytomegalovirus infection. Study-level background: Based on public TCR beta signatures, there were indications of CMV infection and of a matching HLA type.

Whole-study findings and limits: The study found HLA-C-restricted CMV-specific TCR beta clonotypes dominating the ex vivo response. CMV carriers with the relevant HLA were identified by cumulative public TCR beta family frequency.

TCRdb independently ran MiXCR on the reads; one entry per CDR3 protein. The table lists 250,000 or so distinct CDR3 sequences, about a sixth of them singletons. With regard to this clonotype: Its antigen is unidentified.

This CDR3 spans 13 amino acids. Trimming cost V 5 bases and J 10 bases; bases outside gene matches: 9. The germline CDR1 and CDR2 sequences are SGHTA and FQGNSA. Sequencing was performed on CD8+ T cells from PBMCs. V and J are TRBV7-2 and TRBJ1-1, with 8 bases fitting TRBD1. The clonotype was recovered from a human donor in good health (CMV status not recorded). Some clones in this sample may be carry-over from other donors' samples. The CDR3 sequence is CASSGGQTGVAFF. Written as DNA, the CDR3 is TGTGCCAGCAGCGGGGGCCAGACAGGGGTAGCTTTCTTT.